Listed here are 12 T cell receptor beta chains from one sample, sequenced in a study of blood T cells in healthy people across ages. It was with a sample-barcoded 5' primer and a J-beta primer mix that a second PCR of roughly 6 to 12 cycles was run. TCRdb used MiXCR to reprocess the 5' RACE reads, holding one entry per CDR3 protein. Here the sample spans over 500,000 distinct CDR3 sequences, over 40% being singletons. The sequencing input was blood. These receptors were collected from a woman of 80 years or more in good health.

There are many counts of this clonotype. The rearrangement links TRBV7-3 to TRBJ2-1, with 9 bases that match TRBD1. V was pared by 3 bases and J by 4 bases, with 4 bases of the junction left unmatched. The CDR3 totals 15 residues. Germline CDR1 and CDR2: SGHTA and FQGTGA. In nucleotides, the CDR3 is TGTGCCAGCAGCTTCACAGGGGGCCCTTACAATGAGCAGTTCTTC. It specifies CASSFTGGPYNEQFF.

This clonotype has a single count. This may arise from a read error, as a much more abundant clone is one base away. V usage is TRBV12-3 or TRBV12-4 and J usage is TRBJ2-3; possibly TRBD2 for D (6 bases). This CDR3 spans 16 amino acids. V lost 8 bases to trimming and J lost 10 bases, with 28 bases between them. The CDR3 sequence is CASSFSGGNREIAQYF. The DNA of the CDR3 is TGTGCCAGCTCTTTCTCTGGCGGGAACCGAGAGATTGCGCAGTATTTT.

In its sample, this clonotype was seen many times. The chain uses TRBV27 and TRBJ2-1, with 7 bases identical to TRBD1. This CDR3 has 15 amino acids. V lost 6 bases to trimming and J lost 8 bases; unmatched junction nucleotides: 13. The germline gives CDR1 MNHEY, CDR2 SMNVEV (reference sequence). The CDR3 spells CASRSETGITYEQFF. CDR3 in DNA: TGTGCCAGCAGATCGGAGACAGGGATTACGTATGAGCAGTTCTTC.

The gene calls are TRBV7-3 and TRBJ2-1; 7 positions agree with TRBD2. Germline V CDR1 and CDR2: SGHTA, FQGTGA. The CDR3 is 15 residues long. Trimming cost V 0 bases and J 6 bases; bases outside gene matches: 5. The CDR3, as DNA: TGTGCCAGCAGCTTAACTGGCGGGAGCAGCAATGAGCAGTTCTTC. Its translation is CASSLTGGSSNEQFF.

The rearrangement joins TRBV7-9 to TRBJ2-5; D possibly matches TRBD1 or TRBD2 (5 bases each). The germline V and J ends were trimmed by 1 base and 3 bases, with 12 bases remaining between them. The CDR3 loop spans 15 amino acids. The germline V gene has CDR1 SEHNR and CDR2 FQNEAQ (reference sequence). DNA of the CDR3: TGTGCCAGCAGCTTAGGAATAGCGACAGAAGAGACCCAGTACTTC. As protein: CASSLGIATEETQYF.

The genes are TRBV7-8 and TRBJ2-5, with D perhaps matching TRBD1 (6 bases). The J call is doubtful: the DNA matches TRBJ2-7 better. This CDR3 is built from 14 residues. CDR1 SGHVS and CDR2 FQNEAQ come from the germline V gene. The CDR3 DNA reads TGTGCCAGCAGCTTAATGGCAGGGGCGGCCGAGCAGTACTTC. Protein product: CASSLMAGAAEQYF.

On this clonotype itself: A much more abundant neighbour one base away suggests this may be a read error. This chain connects TRBV20-1 to TRBJ2-7; 12 nucleotides align to TRBD2. This CDR3 is built from 15 residues. The V and J ends lost 0 bases and 7 bases, in that order; junction bases with no gene match: 7. CDR1 and CDR2 (germline): DFQATT, SNEGSKA (reference sequence). The CDR3: CSARDRLAGVGEQYF. Here the CDR3 DNA reads TGCAGTGCTAGAGATCGACTAGCGGGGGTTGGTGAGCAGTACTTC.

The J gene is TRBJ2-1, the V gene TRBV5-1; 8 bases are shared with TRBD1. This CDR3 is built from 15 residues. The V gene's germline CDR1 is SGHRS and CDR2 YFSETQ. Germline trimming cut 1 base from V and 8 bases from J; bases unmatched to any gene: 8. CDR3 nucleotides: TGCGCCAGCAGCTTGTGGGGGACAGGTATCGATGAGCAGTTCTTC. Translating gives CASSLWGTGIDEQFF.

This clonotype was found many times. The chain is built from TRBV24-1 and TRBJ2-3, with D hard to call. CDR1 is KGHDR and CDR2 is SFDVKD in the germline V gene. V shed 3 bases and J shed 2 bases, with 14 bases lying between them. This CDR3 is 16 amino acids long. The DNA of the CDR3 is TGTGCCACCAGTGATCCCTTGAGGCAGCTCACAGATACGCAGTATTTT. Amino acid sequence: CATSDPLRQLTDTQYF.

The CDR3 protein is CSASFLGTDTQYF. DNA for the CDR3: TGCAGTGCTAGCTTCCTAGGAACAGATACGCAGTATTTT. The V gene is TRBV20-1, the J gene TRBJ2-3; D remains unclear. CDR3 size: 13 residues. The V and J ends lost 3 bases and 3 bases respectively, with 10 bases between them. Germline CDR1 is DFQATT and CDR2 is SNEGSKA (reference sequence).

The V call is TRBV4-1, the J call TRBJ2-3, with 11 bases that match TRBD2. The CDR3 runs 18 residues. The V gene's germline CDR1 is MGHRA and CDR2 YSYEKL. The V segment lost 3 bases and the J segment 2 bases; nucleotides outside the gene matches: 10. Here the CDR3 reads CASSQTPSGGLSTDTQYF. In nucleotides, the CDR3 is TGCGCCAGCAGCCAGACCCCTAGCGGGGGGCTCTCCACAGATACGCAGTATTTT.

Remarks on this clonotype: A much larger clonotype is one base distant, so this may be a read error. The rearrangement joins TRBV4-2 to TRBJ2-7; 7 bases are shared with TRBD1. Losses at the gene ends were 1 base for V and 9 bases for J; bases not matched to a gene: 12. Per the germline V gene, CDR1 is LGHNA and CDR2 is YNFKEQ. The CDR3 loop spans 15 amino acids. The CDR3 region is CASSQAGTAFTGQYF. Here the CDR3 DNA reads TGTGCCAGCAGCCAAGCCGGGACAGCCTTTACCGGGCAGTACTTC.